These T cell receptor beta chains were read from a single sample in a study of blood T cells in healthy people across ages. TCRdb ran MiXCR on the 5' RACE reads and lists one entry per CDR3 protein. The repertoire has more than 650,000 distinct CDR3 sequences, about 20% of them found once; the top ten carry around a fifth. The sequencing sample was made of blood. These receptors were collected from a man between 65 and 85 years old in good health. Each CDR3 is given with its conserved first and last residue. D genes are given only for firm matches. Only some rows state a clone size, as once, few, many or a class for expanded clones.

d_call: TRBD1; v_call: TRBV5-1; clone_size: many; j_call: TRBJ1-2; cdr3_nt: TGCGCCAGCAGCTTGGGAGCTACGCGGGACAGTTATGGCTACACCTTC; cdr3_aa: CASSLGATRDSYGYTF
d_call: -; v_call: TRBV5-6; clone_size: few; j_call: TRBJ2-7; cdr3_nt: TGTGCCAGCAGTCGGCCGCCCTCCTACGAGCAGTACTTC; cdr3_aa: CASSRPPSYEQYF
d_call: TRBD2; v_call: TRBV9; clone_size: -; j_call: TRBJ2-1; cdr3_nt: TGTGCCAGCAGCGTAGCGAGCGGGGGAGCCTACAATGAGCAGTTCTTC; cdr3_aa: CASSVASGGAYNEQFF
d_call: -; v_call: TRBV29-1; clone_size: -; j_call: TRBJ2-3; cdr3_nt: TGCAGCGTTTCTATAACCAGCACAGATACGCAGTATTTT; cdr3_aa: CSVSITSTDTQYF
d_call: TRBD1; v_call: TRBV6-6; clone_size: few; j_call: TRBJ1-4; cdr3_nt: TGTGCCAGCAGAATCCGGGACAGCTTCAATGAAAAACTGTTTTTT; cdr3_aa: CASRIRDSFNEKLFF
d_call: -; v_call: TRBV5-1; clone_size: -; j_call: TRBJ2-7; cdr3_nt: TGCGCCAGCAGCTCCGACAGAGCTCCTTTCTACGAGCAGTACTTC; cdr3_aa: CASSSDRAPFYEQYF
d_call: TRBD2; v_call: TRBV7-3; clone_size: few; j_call: TRBJ2-1; cdr3_nt: TGTGCCAGCAGCTTAATAGCGGGACTCTACAATGAGCAGTTCTTC; cdr3_aa: CASSLIAGLYNEQFF
d_call: -; v_call: TRBV5-1; clone_size: few; j_call: TRBJ1-1; cdr3_nt: TGCGCCAGCAGCTTACCCCCGGAGGGGACTGAAGCTTTCTTT; cdr3_aa: CASSLPPEGTEAFF
d_call: -; v_call: TRBV20-1; clone_size: -; j_call: TRBJ2-5; cdr3_nt: TGCAGTGCTAGAGTTAGGGGGGAGACCCAGTACTTC; cdr3_aa: CSARVRGETQYF
d_call: -; v_call: TRBV12-3/TRBV12-4; clone_size: few; j_call: TRBJ2-5; cdr3_nt: TGTGCCAGCAGTTTGGGAGAACAAGAGACCCAGTACTTC; cdr3_aa: CASSLGEQETQYF
d_call: -; v_call: TRBV20-1; clone_size: -; j_call: TRBJ2-7; cdr3_nt: TGCAGTGCGCCATTAGCGACTGACTGCGAGCAGTACTTC; cdr3_aa: CSAPLATDCEQYF
d_call: -; v_call: TRBV5-1; clone_size: few; j_call: TRBJ2-3; cdr3_nt: TGCGCCAGCAGCCAACAAACAGGGCTAAGCACAGATACGCAGTATTTT; cdr3_aa: CASSQQTGLSTDTQYF
d_call: TRBD2; v_call: TRBV20-1; clone_size: -; j_call: TRBJ2-1; cdr3_nt: TGCAGTGCTAGGAACCCTAGCGGGAGTTTGGGGAATGAGCAGTTCTTC; cdr3_aa: CSARNPSGSLGNEQFF
d_call: -; v_call: TRBV15; clone_size: few; j_call: TRBJ2-5; cdr3_nt: TGTGCCACCAGCAGAGATCATGGACAGCAAGAGACCCAGTACTTC; cdr3_aa: CATSRDHGQQETQYF
d_call: -; v_call: TRBV7-9; clone_size: many; j_call: TRBJ2-4; cdr3_nt: TGTGCCAGCAGCTTATATAGTGGTAGACTAGCCAAAAACATTCAGTACTTC; cdr3_aa: CASSLYSGRLAKNIQYF
d_call: -; v_call: TRBV7-2; clone_size: -; j_call: TRBJ2-5; cdr3_nt: TGTGCCAGCAGCTTAGGTCCTATGTACCAAGAGACCCAGTACTTC; cdr3_aa: CASSLGPMYQETQYF
d_call: -; v_call: TRBV5-1; clone_size: -; j_call: TRBJ2-3; cdr3_nt: TGCGCCAGCAGCTGGGCAGGGTTGGAAGATACGCAGTATTTT; cdr3_aa: CASSWAGLEDTQYF
d_call: -; v_call: TRBV10-2; clone_size: -; j_call: TRBJ1-1; cdr3_nt: TGCGCCAGCAGTGAGTGGAGGACAACTAACACTGAAGCTTTCTTT; cdr3_aa: CASSEWRTTNTEAFF
d_call: -; v_call: TRBV29-1; clone_size: -; j_call: TRBJ2-1; cdr3_nt: TGCAGCGTTGAAGGGCATTCGGAGGCGAGCTCCTACAATGAGCAGTTCTTC; cdr3_aa: CSVEGHSEASSYNEQFF
d_call: -; v_call: TRBV9; clone_size: few; j_call: TRBJ1-2; cdr3_nt: TGTGCCAGCAGCGTAGTTCCCGGAAACTATGGCTACACCTTC; cdr3_aa: CASSVVPGNYGYTF
d_call: TRBD1; v_call: TRBV5-1; clone_size: once; j_call: TRBJ2-1; cdr3_nt: TGCGCCAGCAGCCAAGGGGGCCCGAACAATGAGCAGCTCTTC; cdr3_aa: CASSQGGPNNEQLF
d_call: -; v_call: TRBV12-3/TRBV12-4; clone_size: many; j_call: TRBJ1-4; cdr3_nt: TGTGCCAGCAGTTTAGCGCCTCAGGACGGGGAAAAACTGTTTTTT; cdr3_aa: CASSLAPQDGEKLFF
d_call: -; v_call: TRBV7-2; clone_size: -; j_call: TRBJ2-7; cdr3_nt: TGTGCCAGCAGCTTAGGTTTCGGACAGCTTTCTTACGAGCAGTACTTC; cdr3_aa: CASSLGFGQLSYEQYF
d_call: -; v_call: TRBV5-6; clone_size: -; j_call: TRBJ1-3; cdr3_nt: TGTGCCAGCAGCATGACCAACTCTGGAAACACCATATATTTT; cdr3_aa: CASSMTNSGNTIYF
d_call: TRBD1; v_call: TRBV3-1; clone_size: few; j_call: TRBJ1-6; cdr3_nt: TGTGCCAGCAGCTGGGGACAGGGCCGAAATTCACCCCTCCACTTT; cdr3_aa: CASSWGQGRNSPLHF
d_call: TRBD2; v_call: TRBV2; clone_size: once; j_call: TRBJ2-1; cdr3_nt: TGTGCCAGCAGTGTAACGGGAGGCCGGAATGACCAGTTCTTC; cdr3_aa: CASSVTGGRNDQFF
d_call: -; v_call: TRBV20-1; clone_size: few; j_call: TRBJ1-3; cdr3_nt: TGCAGTGCTAGAGGAGGGAAACCTGGAAACACCATATATTTT; cdr3_aa: CSARGGKPGNTIYF
d_call: -; v_call: TRBV12-5; clone_size: -; j_call: TRBJ2-5; cdr3_nt: TGTGCTAGTGGTTTGTCGGTAGGGGAGACCCAGTACTTC; cdr3_aa: CASGLSVGETQYF
d_call: -; v_call: TRBV29-1; clone_size: -; j_call: TRBJ2-4; cdr3_nt: TGCAGCGTTGAGGCCCTAGACGGTGGACATCAGTACTTC; cdr3_aa: CSVEALDGGHQYF
d_call: TRBD1; v_call: TRBV6-5; clone_size: few; j_call: TRBJ2-4; cdr3_nt: TGTGCCAGCAGTAGGGGGACAGGGGTTACCAAAAACATTCAGTACTTC; cdr3_aa: CASSRGTGVTKNIQYF
d_call: -; v_call: TRBV11-2; clone_size: -; j_call: TRBJ1-1; cdr3_nt: TGTGCCAGCAGCGCGTCGAGAGGGACTGAAGCTTTCTTT; cdr3_aa: CASSASRGTEAFF
d_call: -; v_call: TRBV25-1; clone_size: -; j_call: TRBJ2-7; cdr3_nt: TGTGCCAGCGCGGGCAGGGTTTACTCCTACGAGCAGTACTTC; cdr3_aa: CASAGRVYSYEQYF
d_call: TRBD2; v_call: TRBV28; clone_size: few; j_call: TRBJ2-7; cdr3_nt: TGTGCCAGCACTTCTAGCGGGGGACTCTCCTACGAGCAGTACTTC; cdr3_aa: CASTSSGGLSYEQYF
d_call: -; v_call: TRBV7-2; clone_size: -; j_call: TRBJ2-2; cdr3_nt: TGTGCCAGCAGCTTAGCCGGGCTGAACACCGGGGAGCTGTTTTTT; cdr3_aa: CASSLAGLNTGELFF
d_call: -; v_call: TRBV20-1; clone_size: -; j_call: TRBJ1-2; cdr3_nt: TGCAGTGCTAGGGGCCCCTATGGCTACACCTTC; cdr3_aa: CSARGPYGYTF
d_call: TRBD2; v_call: TRBV20-1; clone_size: few; j_call: TRBJ2-1; cdr3_nt: TGCAGTGCTAGAGATATTGGCGGGAGTTGGAATGAGCAGTTCTTC; cdr3_aa: CSARDIGGSWNEQFF
d_call: TRBD1; v_call: TRBV11-2; clone_size: -; j_call: TRBJ1-6; cdr3_nt: TGTGCCAGCAGCTTTGGGACAGGGATCGGTTCACCCCTCCACTTT; cdr3_aa: CASSFGTGIGSPLHF
d_call: -; v_call: TRBV7-3; clone_size: many; j_call: TRBJ2-3; cdr3_nt: TGTGCCAGCAGCTTAGGAGTGGGACCTACGCAGTATTTT; cdr3_aa: CASSLGVGPTQYF
d_call: TRBD2; v_call: TRBV5-1; clone_size: -; j_call: TRBJ2-3; cdr3_nt: TGCGCCAGCAGCTCCCCGGGGCCGGGACTAAGCACAGATACGCAGTATTTT; cdr3_aa: CASSSPGPGLSTDTQYF
d_call: -; v_call: TRBV27; clone_size: -; j_call: TRBJ2-3; cdr3_nt: TGTGCCAGCAGTAGGATGGGGGGAACAGATACGCAGTATTTT; cdr3_aa: CASSRMGGTDTQYF
d_call: -; v_call: TRBV4-1; clone_size: once; j_call: TRBJ1-2; cdr3_nt: TGCGCCAGCAGCCAAACGACAGGAGGCTATGGCTACACCTTC; cdr3_aa: CASSQTTGGYGYTF
d_call: TRBD1; v_call: TRBV20-1; clone_size: few; j_call: TRBJ1-1; cdr3_nt: TGCAGTGCTAGAGATTTATCGGATTCGCGGACAGGGTCTATAGCTTTCTTT; cdr3_aa: CSARDLSDSRTGSIAFF
d_call: -; v_call: TRBV9; clone_size: few; j_call: TRBJ2-3; cdr3_nt: TGTGCCAGCAGCGTAGACTCACAGTGGTGGGCAGGAGATACGCAGTATTTT; cdr3_aa: CASSVDSQWWAGDTQYF
d_call: -; v_call: TRBV5-1; clone_size: few; j_call: TRBJ2-5; cdr3_nt: TGCGCCAGCAGCTTGGTGTTAGCGGAACAAGAGACCCAGTACTTC; cdr3_aa: CASSLVLAEQETQYF
d_call: -; v_call: TRBV12-3/TRBV12-4; clone_size: few; j_call: TRBJ2-3; cdr3_nt: TGTGCCAGCAGTTTAGACTGGACAGATACGCAGTATTTT; cdr3_aa: CASSLDWTDTQYF
d_call: TRBD1; v_call: TRBV12-3/TRBV12-4; clone_size: once; j_call: TRBJ2-3; cdr3_nt: TGTGCCAGCAGTAGGGGGGTGCGTACAGGGGGCGCAGATACGGAGTATTTT; cdr3_aa: CASSRGVRTGGADTEYF
d_call: -; v_call: TRBV29-1; clone_size: few; j_call: TRBJ2-5; cdr3_nt: TGCAGCGGGGGGGAGCTTGAGACCCAGTACTTC; cdr3_aa: CSGGELETQYF
d_call: -; v_call: TRBV25-1; clone_size: many; j_call: TRBJ2-5; cdr3_nt: TGTGCCACCAAAGAAGAGACCCAGTACTTC; cdr3_aa: CATKEETQYF
d_call: -; v_call: TRBV18; clone_size: few; j_call: TRBJ2-5; cdr3_nt: TGTGCCAGCTCACCACGGTCGCGGGAAGAGACCCAGTACTTC; cdr3_aa: CASSPRSREETQYF
d_call: TRBD1; v_call: TRBV28; clone_size: few; j_call: TRBJ1-6; cdr3_nt: TGTGCCAGCAGTTCCCCGGGACAGGGGGCTGATAATTCACCCCTCCACTTT; cdr3_aa: CASSSPGQGADNSPLHF
d_call: -; v_call: TRBV7-9; clone_size: -; j_call: TRBJ2-7; cdr3_nt: TGTGCCAGCAGCTTAGCCATAGCGGTCAGCGAGCAGTACTTC; cdr3_aa: CASSLAIAVSEQYF
d_call: TRBD2; v_call: TRBV4-2; clone_size: few; j_call: TRBJ2-4; cdr3_nt: TGTGCCAGCAGCCAAGTAGCGGGCAAAAACATTCAGTACTTC; cdr3_aa: CASSQVAGKNIQYF
d_call: -; v_call: TRBV20-1; clone_size: few; j_call: TRBJ2-6; cdr3_nt: TGCAGTGCTATGGGCAGGGATGTAGGTGGGGCCAACGTCCTGACTTTC; cdr3_aa: CSAMGRDVGGANVLTF
d_call: -; v_call: TRBV29-1; clone_size: few; j_call: TRBJ1-2; cdr3_nt: TGCAGCGTTGTGGTTTCGTATGGCTACACCTTC; cdr3_aa: CSVVVSYGYTF
d_call: -; v_call: TRBV3-1; clone_size: -; j_call: TRBJ2-2; cdr3_nt: TGTGCCAGCAGCCTTCGGGACGTCGCGAACACCGGGGAGCTGTTTTTT; cdr3_aa: CASSLRDVANTGELFF
d_call: TRBD1; v_call: TRBV12-3/TRBV12-4; clone_size: few; j_call: TRBJ1-2; cdr3_nt: TGTGCCAGCAGTCCCGGGACAGGGGTCGGCGTTGGCTACGCCTTC; cdr3_aa: CASSPGTGVGVGYAF
d_call: -; v_call: TRBV6-2/TRBV6-3; clone_size: few; j_call: TRBJ2-4; cdr3_nt: TGTGCCAGCTCTGGGTCCCTAGCCAAAAACATTCAGTACTTC; cdr3_aa: CASSGSLAKNIQYF
d_call: -; v_call: TRBV20-1; clone_size: few; j_call: TRBJ1-5; cdr3_nt: TGCAGTGCTAAGAGTAGTAGCAATCAGCCCCAGCATTTT; cdr3_aa: CSAKSSSNQPQHF